The subject of this entry is one TCR beta chain. Per the authors' pipeline: Estimates of nucleated cell counts were drawn from the amplification of reference gene primers. The table came from immunoSEQ multiplex PCR; TCRdb's copy has only in-frame clones and leaves some out. That table is the source of V, J and clone size, and D and trimming were worked out from the DNA. There are about 90,000 clones in the sample; 86% occur only once, and 1.5% to 2% lies in the top ten. This sample was included in a study of blood T cell repertoires in COVID-19. Study-level information: Samples of COVID-19 (acute and convalescent) were obtained from the United States, Italy and Spain. PBMCs, B-cell-depleted T cells, or T cells were the source of the cDNA or gDNA that made up the material.

This TCR was sampled from a man older than 75 with acute or convalescent COVID-19. Sequencing was done on a sample of peripheral blood.

DNA for the CDR3: TGTGCCAGCAGTTACGGTTGGGGGCCAGATACGCAGTATTTT. This codes for CASSYGWGPDTQYF. The chain is built from TRBV6-5 and TRBJ2-3; tentative D call: TRBD1 (6 bases). The CDR3 totals 14 residues. V lost 2 bases, J lost 4 bases, and 10 bases lay in between. From germline, CDR1 is MNHEY and CDR2 SVGAGI.